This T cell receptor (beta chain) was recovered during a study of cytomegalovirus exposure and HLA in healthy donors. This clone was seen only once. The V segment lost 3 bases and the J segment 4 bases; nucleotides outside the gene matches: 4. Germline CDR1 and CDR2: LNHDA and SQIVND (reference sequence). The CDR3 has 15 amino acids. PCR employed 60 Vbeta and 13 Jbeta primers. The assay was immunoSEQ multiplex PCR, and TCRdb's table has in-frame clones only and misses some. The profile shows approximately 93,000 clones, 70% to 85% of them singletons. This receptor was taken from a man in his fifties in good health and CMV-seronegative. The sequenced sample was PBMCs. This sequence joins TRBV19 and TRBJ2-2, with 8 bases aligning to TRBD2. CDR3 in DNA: TGTGCCAGTAGTATTCGGGGGGGAGGCACCGGGGAGCTGTTTTTT. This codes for CASSIRGGGTGELFF.